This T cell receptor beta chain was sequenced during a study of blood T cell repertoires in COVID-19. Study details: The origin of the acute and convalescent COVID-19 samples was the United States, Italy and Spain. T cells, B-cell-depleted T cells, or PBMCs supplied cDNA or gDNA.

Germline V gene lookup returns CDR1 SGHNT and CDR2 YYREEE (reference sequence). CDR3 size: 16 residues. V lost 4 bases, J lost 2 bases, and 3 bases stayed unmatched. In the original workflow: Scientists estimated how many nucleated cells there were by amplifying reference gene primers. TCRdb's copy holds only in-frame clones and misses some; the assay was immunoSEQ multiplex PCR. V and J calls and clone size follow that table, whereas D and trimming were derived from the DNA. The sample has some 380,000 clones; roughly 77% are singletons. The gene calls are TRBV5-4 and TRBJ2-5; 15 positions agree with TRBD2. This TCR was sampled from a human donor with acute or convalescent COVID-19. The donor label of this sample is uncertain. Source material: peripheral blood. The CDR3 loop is CASSPGTSGRQETQYF. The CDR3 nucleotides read TGTGCCAGCAGCCCGGGGACTAGCGGGAGGCAAGAGACCCAGTACTTC.